The T cell receptor (beta chain) under discussion was sequenced for a study of low-dose radiotherapy and immunotherapy resistance in tumors. The time point here: after trial treatment. Treatment indicated: LDRT plus nivolumab, ipilimumab, low-dose cyclophosphamide and aspirin (RACIN trial). This CDR3 has 15 residues. The V end was cut by 6 bases, the J end by 7 bases, with 22 bases between. The V gene's germline CDR1 is SGHAT and CDR2 FQNNGV. TRAV- and TRBV-specific primers, spanning alpha and beta chains, primed first-strand cDNA. TCRs were put through 20 to 25 PCR cycles of amplification with Phusion. A constant-region primer and the V-primer adapter served as the primer pair. Each CDR3 protein gets one entry after TCRdb re-called the reads with MiXCR. This sample has approximately 91,000 distinct CDR3 sequences; about 20% occur once, and the top ten carry about 13%. As to this clonotype: A far larger clone lies a single base away; this is likely a read error.

The TCR comes from a female donor with ovarian cancer. This rearrangement joins TRBV11-2 to TRBJ2-7; the D gene is possibly TRBD1 (6 bases). The source was PBMCs, collected after low-dose radiotherapy plus immunotherapy. This chain's CDR3 is CASSIGGRAVNEQYF. CDR3 DNA sequence: TGTGCCAGCAGTATAGGGGGACGGGCGGTCAATGAGCAGTACTTC.